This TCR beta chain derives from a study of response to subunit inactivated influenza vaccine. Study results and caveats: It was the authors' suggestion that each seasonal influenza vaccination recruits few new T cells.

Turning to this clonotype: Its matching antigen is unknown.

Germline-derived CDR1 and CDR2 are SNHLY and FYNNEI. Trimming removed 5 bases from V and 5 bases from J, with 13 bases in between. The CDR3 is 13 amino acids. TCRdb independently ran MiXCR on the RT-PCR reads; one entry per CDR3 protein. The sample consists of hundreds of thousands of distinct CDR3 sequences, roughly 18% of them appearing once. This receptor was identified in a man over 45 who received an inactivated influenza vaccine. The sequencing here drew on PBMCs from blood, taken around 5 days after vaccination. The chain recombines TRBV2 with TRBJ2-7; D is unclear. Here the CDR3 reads CASSFAPENEQYF. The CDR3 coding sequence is TGTGCCAGCAGTTTTGCCCCGGAAAACGAGCAGTACTTC.